Below, one TCR beta chain is given with its context. Its antigen is not known. This CDR3 is also generated by other DNA sequences in the sample. Using immunoSEQ multiplex PCR, the repertoire was profiled, and TCRdb retains in-frame clones only, with some absent. The table lists about 1.1 million clones, around three quarters of them singletons. This sample was included in a study of shared clonotypes between healthy human individuals. Whole-study context: Per-donor plates numbered three CD4 naive, three CD4 memory, two CD8 naive and one CD8 memory.

Study-level points and caveats: Against clonotypes common to all four donors, non-shared ones had lower generation probabilities.

The split of CD4+ cells yielded CD45RA+ naive and CD45RA-negative memory subsets. The V and J ends lost 5 bases and 1 base respectively, with 8 bases between them. The CDR3 loop spans 13 amino acids. Germline CDR1 SGHNT, CDR2 YENEEA. The genes are TRBV11-3 and TRBJ1-1; TRBD1 might be the D (6 bases). The material sequenced was memory CD4+ T cells from PBMCs. Specified subset: CD45RA-negative fraction. The TCR comes from a young man in good health. Some clones in this sample may be carry-over from other donors' samples. CDR3 region: CASSTTGNTEAFF. In DNA, the CDR3 is TGTGCCAGCAGCACGACAGGGAACACTGAAGCTTTCTTT.